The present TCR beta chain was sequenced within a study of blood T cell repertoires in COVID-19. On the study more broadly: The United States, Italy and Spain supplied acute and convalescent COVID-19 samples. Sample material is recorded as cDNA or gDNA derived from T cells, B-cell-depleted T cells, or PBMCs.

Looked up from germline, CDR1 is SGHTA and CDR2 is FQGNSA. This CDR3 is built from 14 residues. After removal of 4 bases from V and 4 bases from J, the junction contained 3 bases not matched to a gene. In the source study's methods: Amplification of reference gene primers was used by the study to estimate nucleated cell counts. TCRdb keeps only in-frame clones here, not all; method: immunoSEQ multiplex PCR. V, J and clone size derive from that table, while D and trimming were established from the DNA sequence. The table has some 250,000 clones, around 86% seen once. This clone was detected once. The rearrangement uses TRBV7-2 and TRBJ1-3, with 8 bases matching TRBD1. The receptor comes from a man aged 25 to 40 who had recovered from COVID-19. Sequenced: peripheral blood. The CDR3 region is CASSWDRQGNTIYF. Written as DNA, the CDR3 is TGTGCCAGCAGCTGGGACAGGCAAGGAAACACCATATATTTT.